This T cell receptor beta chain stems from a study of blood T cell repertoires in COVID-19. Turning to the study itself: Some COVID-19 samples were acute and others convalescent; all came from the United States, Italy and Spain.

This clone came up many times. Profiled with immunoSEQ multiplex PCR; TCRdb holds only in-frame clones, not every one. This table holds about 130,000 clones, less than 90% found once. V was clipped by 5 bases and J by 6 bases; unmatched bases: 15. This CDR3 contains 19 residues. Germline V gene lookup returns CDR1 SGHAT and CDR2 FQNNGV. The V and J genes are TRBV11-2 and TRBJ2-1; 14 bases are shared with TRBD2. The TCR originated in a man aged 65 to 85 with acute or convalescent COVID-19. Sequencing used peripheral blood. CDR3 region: CASSPRTSGGPLPRNEQFF. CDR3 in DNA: TGTGCCAGCAGCCCCAGGACTAGCGGGGGGCCCTTACCGCGCAATGAGCAGTTCTTC.